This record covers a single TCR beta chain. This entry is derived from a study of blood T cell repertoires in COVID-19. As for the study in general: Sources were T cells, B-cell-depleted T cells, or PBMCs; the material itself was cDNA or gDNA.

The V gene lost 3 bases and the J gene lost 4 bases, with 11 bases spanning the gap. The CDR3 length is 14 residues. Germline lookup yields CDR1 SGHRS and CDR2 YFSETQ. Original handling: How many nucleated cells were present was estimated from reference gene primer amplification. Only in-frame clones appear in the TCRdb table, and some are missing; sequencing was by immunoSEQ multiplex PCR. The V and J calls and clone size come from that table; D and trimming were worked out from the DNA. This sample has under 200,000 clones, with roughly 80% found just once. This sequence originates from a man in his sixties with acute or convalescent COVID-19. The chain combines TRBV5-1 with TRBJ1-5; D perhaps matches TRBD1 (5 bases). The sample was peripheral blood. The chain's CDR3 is CASSSGEMNQPQHF. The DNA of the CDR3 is TGCGCCAGCAGCTCGGGGGAGATGAATCAGCCCCAGCATTTT.